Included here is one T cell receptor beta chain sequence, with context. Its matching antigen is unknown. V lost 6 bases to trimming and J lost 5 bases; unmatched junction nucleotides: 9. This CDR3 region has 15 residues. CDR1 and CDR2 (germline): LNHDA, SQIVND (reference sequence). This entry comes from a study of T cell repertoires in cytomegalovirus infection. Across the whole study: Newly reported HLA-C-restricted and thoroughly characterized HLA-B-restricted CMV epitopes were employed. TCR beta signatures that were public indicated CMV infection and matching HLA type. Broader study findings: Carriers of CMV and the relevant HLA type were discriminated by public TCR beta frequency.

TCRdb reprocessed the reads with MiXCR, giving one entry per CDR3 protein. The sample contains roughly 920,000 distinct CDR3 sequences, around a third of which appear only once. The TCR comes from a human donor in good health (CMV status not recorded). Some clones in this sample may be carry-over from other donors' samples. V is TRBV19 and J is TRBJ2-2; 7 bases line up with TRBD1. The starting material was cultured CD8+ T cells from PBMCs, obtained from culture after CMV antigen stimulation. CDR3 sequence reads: CASSPWSGGTGELFF. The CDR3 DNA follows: TGTGCCAGTAGCCCCTGGTCAGGGGGAACCGGGGAGCTGTTTTTT. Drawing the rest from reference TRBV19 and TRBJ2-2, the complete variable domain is DGGITQSPKYLFRKEGQNVTLSCEQNLNHDAMYWYRQDPGQGLRLIYYSQIVNDFQKGDIAEGYSVSREKKESFPLTVTSAQKNPTAFYLCASSPWSGGTGELFFGEGSRLTVL.